This T cell receptor beta chain was identified in a study of blood T cell repertoires in COVID-19. Study information: The analysed material was cDNA or gDNA that came from T cells, B-cell-depleted T cells, or PBMCs.

Enrolled during active infection, Seattle patients were then followed longitudinally. Measured with immunoSEQ multiplex PCR; TCRdb has only the in-frame clones, and not every one. The table has approximately 47,000 clones, about nine tenths seen once. From germline, CDR1 is SGHDT and CDR2 YYEEEE. The CDR3 sequence is 14 residues long. The trim removed 4 bases at V and 5 bases at J, leaving 7 bases unmatched. The chain is built from TRBV5-6 and TRBJ1-2; 8 bases match TRBD1. This TCR was recovered from a woman of 80 years or more with COVID-19, enrolled during active disease. The source material was peripheral blood. Here the CDR3 reads CASSLGQVPYGYTF. The CDR3 DNA reads TGTGCCAGCAGCCTGGGACAGGTTCCATATGGCTACACCTTC.